This T cell receptor beta chain was profiled in a study of T cells in Graves' hyperthyroidism and ophthalmopathy. Diagnoses were made from clinical symptoms, serum measures (thyroxine and TRAb), thyroid ultrasound and orbital computed tomography. The PBMCs studied were ones that came from roughly 11 ml fresh peripheral blood. V was shortened by 8 bases and J by 0 bases, with 29 bases between the two germline ends. The CDR3 totals 20 residues. From germline, CDR1 is LNHDA and CDR2 SQIVND (reference sequence). With regard to this clonotype: What it recognizes is unknown.

Study conclusions and caveats: Classification by a 13 V-J model distinguished ophthalmopathy from stable hyperthyroidism. Most clonotypes that expanded in the thyroid above 0.001 also showed up in blood.

It was RNA transcripts that yielded the amplified TCR beta CDR3 regions. In the first-round RT-PCR of the TCR CDR3, the HTBI primer set was used. TCRdb called the multiplex PCR reads again in MiXCR, with one record for every CDR3 protein. In the table there are over 700,000 distinct CDR3 sequences, about a third of which are singletons. This receptor was taken from a woman in her thirties or forties with Graves' hyperthyroidism. The sample consisted of blood. The rearrangement links TRBV19 to TRBJ1-5, with a tentative D call TRBD1 (6 bases). The CDR3 DNA reads as TGTGCCAGTTCCGTTCGCCCCAGGGGACTCACTATGTATAGCAATCAGCCCCAGCATTTT. It codes for CASSVRPRGLTMYSNQPQHF.